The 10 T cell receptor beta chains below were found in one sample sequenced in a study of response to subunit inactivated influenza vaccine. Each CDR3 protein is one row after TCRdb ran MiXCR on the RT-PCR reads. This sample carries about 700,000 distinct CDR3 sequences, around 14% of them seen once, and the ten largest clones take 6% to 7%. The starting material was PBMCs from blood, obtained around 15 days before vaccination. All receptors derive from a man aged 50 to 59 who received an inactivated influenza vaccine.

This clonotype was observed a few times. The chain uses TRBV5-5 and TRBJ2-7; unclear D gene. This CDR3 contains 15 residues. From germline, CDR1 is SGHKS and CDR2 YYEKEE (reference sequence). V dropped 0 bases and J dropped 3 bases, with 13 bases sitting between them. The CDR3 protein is CASSLDVALLYEQYF. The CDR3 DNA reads TGTGCCAGCAGCTTGGATGTTGCCCTCCTCTACGAGCAGTACTTC.

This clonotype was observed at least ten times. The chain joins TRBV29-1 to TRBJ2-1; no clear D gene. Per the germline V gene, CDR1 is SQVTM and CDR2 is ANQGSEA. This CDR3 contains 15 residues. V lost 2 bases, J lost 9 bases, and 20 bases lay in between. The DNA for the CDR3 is TGCAGCGTTGAATCATCAAACAGATTCAATGGTGAGCAGTTCTTC. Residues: CSVESSNRFNGEQFF.

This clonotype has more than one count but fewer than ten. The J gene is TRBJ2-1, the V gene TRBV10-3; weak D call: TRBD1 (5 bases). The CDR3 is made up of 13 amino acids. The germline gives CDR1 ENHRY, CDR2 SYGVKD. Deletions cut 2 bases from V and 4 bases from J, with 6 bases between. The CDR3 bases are TGTGCCATCAGTGAGCGACAGTACAATGAGCAGTTCTTC. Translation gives CAISERQYNEQFF.

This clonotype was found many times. CDR3 region: CASSLVAGNTGELFF. The CDR3 nucleotides read TGCGCCAGCAGCTTGGTGGCCGGGAACACCGGGGAGCTGTTTTTT. The chain uses TRBV5-1 and TRBJ2-2, with unresolved D. The CDR3 loop spans 15 amino acids. Looked up from germline, CDR1 is SGHRS and CDR2 is YFSETQ. V was trimmed by 0 bases and J by 1 base, leaving 7 bases between them.

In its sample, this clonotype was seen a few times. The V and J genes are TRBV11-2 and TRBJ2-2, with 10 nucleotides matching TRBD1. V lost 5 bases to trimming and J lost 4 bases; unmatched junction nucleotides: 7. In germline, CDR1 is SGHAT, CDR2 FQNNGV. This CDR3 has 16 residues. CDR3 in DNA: TGTGCCAGCAGCCGTACCCGGACAGGGGGCACCGGGGAGCTGTTTTTT. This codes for CASSRTRTGGTGELFF.

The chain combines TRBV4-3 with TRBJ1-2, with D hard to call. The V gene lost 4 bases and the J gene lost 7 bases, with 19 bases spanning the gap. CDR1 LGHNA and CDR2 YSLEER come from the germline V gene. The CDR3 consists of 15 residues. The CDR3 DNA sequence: TGCGCCAGCAGCCTTGGGCAGGCCCCTACTCTTGGCTACACCTTC. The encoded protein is CASSLGQAPTLGYTF.

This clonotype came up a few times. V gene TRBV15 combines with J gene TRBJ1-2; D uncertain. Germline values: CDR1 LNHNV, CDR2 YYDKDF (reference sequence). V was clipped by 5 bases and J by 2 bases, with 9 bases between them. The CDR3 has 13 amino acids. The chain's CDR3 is CATSPPLNYGYTF. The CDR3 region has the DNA TGTGCCACCAGCCCCCCCCTCAACTATGGCTACACCTTC.

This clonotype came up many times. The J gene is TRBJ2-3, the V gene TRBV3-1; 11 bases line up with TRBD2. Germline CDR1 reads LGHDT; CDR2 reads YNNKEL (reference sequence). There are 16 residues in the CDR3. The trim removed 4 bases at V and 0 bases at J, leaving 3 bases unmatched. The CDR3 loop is CASSPLAGGSTDTQYF. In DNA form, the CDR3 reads TGTGCCAGCAGCCCGCTAGCGGGGGGAAGCACAGATACGCAGTATTTT.

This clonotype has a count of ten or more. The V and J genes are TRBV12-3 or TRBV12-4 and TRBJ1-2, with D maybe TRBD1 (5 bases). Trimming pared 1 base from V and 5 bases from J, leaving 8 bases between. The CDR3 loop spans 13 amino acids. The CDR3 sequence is CASSLGGWYGYTF. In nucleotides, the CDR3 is TGTGCCAGCAGTTTAGGGGGGTGGTATGGCTACACCTTC.

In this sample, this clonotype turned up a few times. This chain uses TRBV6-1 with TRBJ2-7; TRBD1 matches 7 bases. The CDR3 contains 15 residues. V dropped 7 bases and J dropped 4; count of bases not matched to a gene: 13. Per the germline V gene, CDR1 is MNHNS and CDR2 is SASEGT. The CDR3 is CASIPNRDSGYEQYF. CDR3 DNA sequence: TGTGCCAGCATCCCGAACCGGGACAGTGGGTACGAGCAGTACTTC.